The rows below give T cell receptor beta chains drawn from one sample of a study of beta chain features in type 1 diabetes. Generated by immunoSEQ multiplex PCR, the TCRdb table keeps only in-frame clones and is missing some. The repertoire holds fewer than 400,000 clones, with approximately 10% as singletons. Material: central memory CD4+ T cells from blood. Source of these receptors: a man in his thirties or forties with type 1 diabetes. Both conserved end residues are part of each CDR3. A D gene is named only where the DNA matches it firmly. The size entry is marked missing in some rows and otherwise reads once, few, many or a size class.

CDR3aa,CDR3nt,abundance,v_gene,d_gene,j_gene
CAWSIGTGRSPLHF,TGTGCCTGGAGTATCGGGACAGGGAGGTCACCCCTCCACTTT,.,TRBV30,TRBD1,TRBJ1-6
CASSLGSASSYEQYF,TGTGCCAGCAGCTTAGGATCGGCGAGCTCCTACGAGCAGTACTTC,few,TRBV7-9,.,TRBJ2-7
CATKGQTATNEKLFF,TGTGCCACCAAGGGACAGACCGCAACTAATGAAAAACTGTTTTTT,.,TRBV15,TRBD1,TRBJ1-4
CASSFRLSYEQYF,TGTGCCAGCAGCTTCAGGCTTTCCTACGAGCAGTACTTC,few,TRBV11-3,.,TRBJ2-7
CASSLDRFYEQYF,TGTGCCAGCAGCTTAGACAGATTCTACGAGCAGTACTTC,.,TRBV11-2,.,TRBJ2-7
CSVGGAGGTDTQYF,TGCAGCGTTGGTGGGGCGGGGGGCACAGATACGCAGTATTTT,.,TRBV29-1,TRBD2,TRBJ2-3
CASSLYDGEQYF,TGTGCCAGCAGCCTCTACGACGGGGAGCAGTACTTC,few,TRBV7-2,.,TRBJ2-7
CASSTERGASETQYF,TGTGCCAGCAGTACGGAGCGGGGGGCCTCGGAGACCCAGTACTTC,.,TRBV6-6,TRBD2,TRBJ2-5
CSARSRNEQYF,TGCAGTGCTAGAAGTCGGAACGAGCAGTACTTC,.,TRBV20-1,.,TRBJ2-7
CASSSLKGEAFF,TGTGCCAGCAGCTCCTTGAAGGGTGAAGCTTTCTTT,few,TRBV5-6,.,TRBJ1-1
CASSVEGNNNEQFF,TGTGCCAGCAGCGTAGAGGGAAACAACAATGAGCAGTTCTTC,few,TRBV9,.,TRBJ2-1
CASILFGTGGTYEQYF,TGTGCCTCGATACTCTTCGGGACAGGGGGCACCTACGAGCAGTACTTC,few,TRBV5-6,TRBD1,TRBJ2-7
CSAWAPIVDREQFF,TGCAGCGCTTGGGCCCCAATTGTGGATCGTGAGCAGTTCTTC,.,TRBV29-1,.,TRBJ2-1
CASKPGLAGGPGTQYF,TGTGCCAGCAAACCGGGACTAGCGGGGGGGCCGGGTACGCAGTATTTT,.,TRBV2,TRBD2,TRBJ2-3
CASSLVPASTDTQYF,TGTGCCAGCAGCTTAGTCCCGGCTAGCACAGATACGCAGTATTTT,.,TRBV7-2,.,TRBJ2-3
CASSEGSGQDWTQYF,TGCGCCAGCAGTGAGGGATCAGGACAGGACTGGACCCAGTACTTC,many,TRBV10-1,TRBD1,TRBJ2-5
CASSQESLNRGYTGELFF,TGCGCCAGCAGCCAAGAAAGTTTAAATAGAGGGTACACCGGGGAGCTGTTTTTT,.,TRBV4-3,.,TRBJ2-2
CASRSYQGRTEAFF,TGTGCCAGCAGATCATATCAGGGAAGGACTGAAGCTTTCTTT,few,TRBV28,.,TRBJ1-1
CSVLGVMGQPQHF,TGCAGCGTTTTGGGAGTGATGGGACAGCCCCAGCATTTT,few,TRBV29-1,.,TRBJ1-5
CASSEVRDKQFF,TGTGCCAGCAGTGAAGTCCGGGACAAGCAGTTCTTC,many,TRBV2,.,TRBJ2-1
CASSIGFLGEQYF,TGTGCCAGTAGCATCGGCTTTTTAGGCGAGCAGTACTTC,few,TRBV19,.,TRBJ2-7
CASSPSGGAAGANVLTF,TGCGCCAGCAGCCCTAGCGGGGGGGCCGCTGGGGCCAACGTCCTGACTTTC,.,TRBV4-3,TRBD2,TRBJ2-6
CASSSWGEGEQFF,TGTGCCAGCAGTTCTTGGGGGGAGGGTGAGCAGTTCTTC,.,TRBV6-6,TRBD2,TRBJ2-1
CASAGGQGNEKLFF,TGTGCCAGCGCAGGGGGACAGGGAAATGAAAAACTGTTTTTT,few,TRBV9,TRBD1,TRBJ1-4
CASSVNGQAYTF,TGTGCCAGCAGCGTGAATGGGCAGGCCTACACCTTC,.,TRBV9,.,TRBJ1-2
CASSLWSVSETQYF,TGTGCCAGCAGCTTATGGAGTGTGTCGGAGACCCAGTACTTC,few,TRBV5-5,.,TRBJ2-5